The entry that follows covers one TCR beta chain sequence. CDR1 KGHSH and CDR2 LQKENI come from the germline V gene. The CDR3 extends over 15 amino acids. Trimming removed 2 bases at V and 1 base at J, with 11 bases between. Repertoires were generated with immunoSEQ multiplex PCR, while TCRdb's copy carries only in-frame clones and drops some. The sample lists some 55,000 clones, more than 85% occurring once. This record belongs to a study of T cell changes during pregnancy in multiple sclerosis. This TCR came from a female donor in good health, enrolled as a control in a pregnancy study. The sequencing here drew on peripheral blood, taken after pregnancy. This chain connects TRBV18 to TRBJ1-1; no reliable D call. The CDR3 reads CASSPMRKPNTEAFF. The CDR3 nucleotides read TGTGCCAGCTCACCAATGAGGAAACCGAACACTGAAGCTTTCTTT.